A single sample gave rise to the 3 T cell receptor beta chains below, sequenced in a study of CD8 T cells in ankylosing spondylitis. General study points: Several highly homologous variants made up a TCR beta motif, and this motif appeared characteristic of ankylosing spondylitis blood.

TCRdb itself ran the 5' RACE reads through MiXCR, one entry per CDR3 protein. The repertoire holds roughly 440,000 distinct CDR3 sequences, with roughly 17% as singletons. No antigen is known for these receptors. Material: blood, either unsorted or a sorted T cell fraction (not recorded which). These receptor sequences come from a male donor with ankylosing spondylitis.

V usage is TRBV2 and J usage is TRBJ1-6; D might be TRBD1 (5 bases). The CDR3 loop spans 14 amino acids. Germline CDR1 SNHLY, CDR2 FYNNEI. V gave up 5 bases and J gave up 8 bases, with 13 bases separating them. CDR3: CASSFTGLDSPLHF. As DNA, the CDR3 is TGTGCCAGCAGTTTCACGGGGCTTGATTCACCCCTCCACTTT.

This clonotype was seen a few times. This chain's CDR3 is CSARGGSATYEQYF. Here the CDR3 DNA reads TGCAGTGCTAGAGGAGGTAGCGCAACCTACGAGCAGTACTTC. The chain carries TRBV20-1 and TRBJ2-7, with D possibly matching TRBD2 (5 bases). From germline, CDR1 is DFQATT and CDR2 SNEGSKA (reference sequence). V was clipped by 1 base and J by 2 bases, with 12 bases between them. CDR3 length equals 14 residues.

The chain couples TRBV6-1 to TRBJ1-1; 8 bases match TRBD1. V lost 4 bases to trimming and J lost 3 bases; unmatched junction nucleotides: 1. CDR1 and CDR2 (germline): MNHNS, SASEGT. The CDR3 runs to 13 residues. For the CDR3, the DNA is TGTGCCAGCAGTGGACAGGGGCACACTGAAGCTTTCTTT. Amino acids: CASSGQGHTEAFF.